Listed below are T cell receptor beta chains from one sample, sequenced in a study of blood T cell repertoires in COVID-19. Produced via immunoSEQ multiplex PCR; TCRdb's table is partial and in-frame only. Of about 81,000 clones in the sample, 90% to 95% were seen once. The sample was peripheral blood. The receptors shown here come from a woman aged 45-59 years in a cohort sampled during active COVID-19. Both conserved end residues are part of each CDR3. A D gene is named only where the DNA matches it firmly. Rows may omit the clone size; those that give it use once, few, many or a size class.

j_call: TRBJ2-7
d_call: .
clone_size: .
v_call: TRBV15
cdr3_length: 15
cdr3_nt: TGTGCCACCAGCAGGCGACAGGATAGCTCCTACGAGCAGTACTTC
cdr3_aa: CATSRRQDSSYEQYF

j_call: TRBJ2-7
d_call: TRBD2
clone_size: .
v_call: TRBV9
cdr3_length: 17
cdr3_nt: TGTGCCAGCAGCGGAGGCATAGGGACTAGCGCGCCCTACGAGCAGTACTTC
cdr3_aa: CASSGGIGTSAPYEQYF

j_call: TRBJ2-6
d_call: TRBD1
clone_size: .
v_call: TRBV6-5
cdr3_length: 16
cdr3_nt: TGTGCCAGCAGTTACGAGGGGGCGGGTGGGGCCAACGTCCTGACTTTC
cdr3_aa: CASSYEGAGGANVLTF

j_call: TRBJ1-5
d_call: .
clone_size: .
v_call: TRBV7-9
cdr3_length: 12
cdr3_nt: TGTGCCAGCAGCTTAGACACCAAGCCCCAGCATTTT
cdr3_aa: CASSLDTKPQHF

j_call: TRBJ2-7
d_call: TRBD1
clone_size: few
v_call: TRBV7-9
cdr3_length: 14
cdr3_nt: TGTGCCAGCAGCTCGGACAGGGGGTTCGGCGAGCAGTACTTC
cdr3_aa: CASSSDRGFGEQYF

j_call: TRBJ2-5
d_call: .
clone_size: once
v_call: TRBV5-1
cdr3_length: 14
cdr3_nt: TGCGCCAGCAGCTTGGCCACAGGGCTAGAGACCCAGTACTTC
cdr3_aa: CASSLATGLETQYF

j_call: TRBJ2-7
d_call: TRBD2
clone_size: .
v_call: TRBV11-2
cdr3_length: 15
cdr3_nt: TGTGCCAGCAGTCCTCCTAGCGGGGGCCTTGCCGAGCAGTACTTC
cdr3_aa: CASSPPSGGLAEQYF

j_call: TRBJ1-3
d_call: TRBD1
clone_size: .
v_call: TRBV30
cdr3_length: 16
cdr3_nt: TGTGCCTGGAGTGGACAGGGTACGAGCTCTGGAAACACCATATATTTT
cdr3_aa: CAWSGQGTSSGNTIYF

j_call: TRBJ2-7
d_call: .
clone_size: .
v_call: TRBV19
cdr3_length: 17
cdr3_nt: TGTGCCAGTAGCATTTCGGTGGTGCAGGTGACCTCCTACGAGCAGTACTTC
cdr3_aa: CASSISVVQVTSYEQYF

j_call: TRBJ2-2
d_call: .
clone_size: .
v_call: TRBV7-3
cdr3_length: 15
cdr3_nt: TGTGCCAGCAGCTTCCTTCCCGAGGGCACCGGGGAGCTGTTTTTT
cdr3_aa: CASSFLPEGTGELFF

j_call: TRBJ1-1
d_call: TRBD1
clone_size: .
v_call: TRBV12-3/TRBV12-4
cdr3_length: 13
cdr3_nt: TGTGCCAGCAGAGGGGGCTGGGGCACTGAAGCTTTCTTT
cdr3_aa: CASRGGWGTEAFF

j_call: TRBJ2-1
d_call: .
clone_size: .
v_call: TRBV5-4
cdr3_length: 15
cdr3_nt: TGTGCCAGCAGCTTGGTGGGCAGGGAATCGCATGAGCAGTTCTTC
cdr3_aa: CASSLVGRESHEQFF

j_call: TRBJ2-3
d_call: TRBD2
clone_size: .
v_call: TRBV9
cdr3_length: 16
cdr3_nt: TGTGCCAGCACCGTGGGGTGGGCGGGGGGCACAGATACGCAGTATTTT
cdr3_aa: CASTVGWAGGTDTQYF

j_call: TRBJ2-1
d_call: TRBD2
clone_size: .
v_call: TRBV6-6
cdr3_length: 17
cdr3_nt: TGTGCCAGCAGTCTACCTTTGCGCGGGGGACCGGACAATGAGCAGTTCTTC
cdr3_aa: CASSLPLRGGPDNEQFF

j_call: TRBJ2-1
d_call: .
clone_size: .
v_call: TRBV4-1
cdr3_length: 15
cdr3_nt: TGCGCCAGCAGCCAAGGGGTACAGAAATACAATGAGCAGTTCTTC
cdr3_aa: CASSQGVQKYNEQFF

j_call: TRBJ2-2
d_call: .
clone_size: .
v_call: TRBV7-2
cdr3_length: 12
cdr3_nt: TGTGCCAGCAGCCGGAACACCGGGGAGCTGTTTTTT
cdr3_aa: CASSRNTGELFF

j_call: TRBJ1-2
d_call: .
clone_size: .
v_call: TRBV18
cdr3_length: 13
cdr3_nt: TGTGCCAGCTCACCACCCCCGGGTTATGGCTACACCTTC
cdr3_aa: CASSPPPGYGYTF

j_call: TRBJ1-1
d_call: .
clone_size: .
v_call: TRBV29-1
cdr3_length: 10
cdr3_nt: TGCAGCGCGGGCACGGGGGAAGCTTTCTTT
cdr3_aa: CSAGTGEAFF

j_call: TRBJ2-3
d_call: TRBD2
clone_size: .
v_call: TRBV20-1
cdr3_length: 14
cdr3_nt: TGCAGTGCAAGTCCCCGGGAGGGTCGAGATACGCAGTATTTT
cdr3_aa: CSASPREGRDTQYF

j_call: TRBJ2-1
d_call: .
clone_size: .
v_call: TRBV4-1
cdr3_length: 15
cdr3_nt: TGCGCCAGCAGCCGGACGGGGAGCTCCTACAATGAGCAGTTCTTC
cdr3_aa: CASSRTGSSYNEQFF

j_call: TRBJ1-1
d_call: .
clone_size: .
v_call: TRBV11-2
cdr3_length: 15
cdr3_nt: TGTGCCAGCAGCTTTATTGGACATATGAACACTGAAGCTTTCTTT
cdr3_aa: CASSFIGHMNTEAFF

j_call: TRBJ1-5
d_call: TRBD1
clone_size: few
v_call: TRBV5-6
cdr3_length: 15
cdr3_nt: TGTGCCAGCAACTTAGGGGGCAGAAGCAATCAGCCCCAGCATTTT
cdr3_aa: CASNLGGRSNQPQHF

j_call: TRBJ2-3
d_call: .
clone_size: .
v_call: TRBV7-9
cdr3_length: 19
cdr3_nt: TGTGCCAGCAGCTTAGTTCGGACAGGGAGGGACCCTAGCACAGATACGCAGTATTTT
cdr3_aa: CASSLVRTGRDPSTDTQYF

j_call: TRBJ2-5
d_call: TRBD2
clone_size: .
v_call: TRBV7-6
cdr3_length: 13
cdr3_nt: TGTGCCAGCAGCTGGGGGGGAGGAGAGACCCAGTACTTC
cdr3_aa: CASSWGGGETQYF

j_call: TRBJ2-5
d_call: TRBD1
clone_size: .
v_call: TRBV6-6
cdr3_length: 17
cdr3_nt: TGTGCCAGCAGTCAAAGGGGGGACAGGGGTACCTGGGAGACCCAGTACTTC
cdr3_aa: CASSQRGDRGTWETQYF

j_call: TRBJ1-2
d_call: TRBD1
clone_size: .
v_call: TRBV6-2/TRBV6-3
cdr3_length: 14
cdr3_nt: TGTGCCAGCAGTTACCCGGACAGGGTGCGTGGCTACACCTTC
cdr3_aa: CASSYPDRVRGYTF

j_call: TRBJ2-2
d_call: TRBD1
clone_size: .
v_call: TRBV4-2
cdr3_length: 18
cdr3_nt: TGTGCCAGCGGATCACGTAACTGGGGGACAGAGAACACCGGGGAGCTGTTTTTT
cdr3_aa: CASGSRNWGTENTGELFF

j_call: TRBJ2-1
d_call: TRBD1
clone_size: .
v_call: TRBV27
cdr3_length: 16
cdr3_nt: TGTGCCAGCAGTTACCCCGGGACAGGGTCAGTCGATGAGCAGTTCTTC
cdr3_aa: CASSYPGTGSVDEQFF

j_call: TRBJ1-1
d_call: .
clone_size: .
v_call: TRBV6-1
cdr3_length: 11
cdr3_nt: TGTGCCAGCAGTGAAGCGCGCGAAGCTTTCTTT
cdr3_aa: CASSEAREAFF

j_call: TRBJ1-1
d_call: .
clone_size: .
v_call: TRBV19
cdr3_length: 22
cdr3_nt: TGTGCCAGTAGTATAATAACCCGGATACCTTTTCGGTCCGCCGACATGAACACTGAAGCTTTCTTT
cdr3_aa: CASSIITRIPFRSADMNTEAFF

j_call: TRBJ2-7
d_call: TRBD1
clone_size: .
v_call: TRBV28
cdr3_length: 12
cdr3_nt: TGTGCCACCGGAGGACAGGGCTACGAGCAGTACTTC
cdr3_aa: CATGGQGYEQYF

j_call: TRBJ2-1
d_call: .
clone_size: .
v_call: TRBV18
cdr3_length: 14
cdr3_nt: TGTGCCAGCTCACCCCCCCGACAGATCAATGAGCAGTTCTTC
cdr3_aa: CASSPPRQINEQFF

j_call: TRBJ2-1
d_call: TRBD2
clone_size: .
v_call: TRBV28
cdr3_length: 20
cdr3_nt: TGTGCCAGCACCGACTGGGTTCTGACTAGCGGGAGGAAAAGAAACAATGAGCAGTTCTTC
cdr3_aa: CASTDWVLTSGRKRNNEQFF

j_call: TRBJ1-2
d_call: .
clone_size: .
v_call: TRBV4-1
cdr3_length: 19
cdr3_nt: TGCGCCAGCAGCCAAGATCCGTCGCGGACCAGGGCGGCTAACTATGGCTACACCTTC
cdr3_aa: CASSQDPSRTRAANYGYTF

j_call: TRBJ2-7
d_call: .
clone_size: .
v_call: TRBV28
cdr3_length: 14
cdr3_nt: TGTGCCAGCAGTTTACAGGGGCTTTCCTACGAGCAGTACTTC
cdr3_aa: CASSLQGLSYEQYF

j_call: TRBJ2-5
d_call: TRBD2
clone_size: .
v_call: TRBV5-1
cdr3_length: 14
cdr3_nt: TGCGCCAGCAGTAAGGCTAGCGGCCAAGAGACCCAGTACTTC
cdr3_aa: CASSKASGQETQYF

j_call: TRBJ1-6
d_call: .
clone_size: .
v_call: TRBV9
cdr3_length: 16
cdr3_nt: TGTGCCAGCAGCGTAGTCGACAGTTGGGGTAATTCACCCCTCCACTTT
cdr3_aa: CASSVVDSWGNSPLHF

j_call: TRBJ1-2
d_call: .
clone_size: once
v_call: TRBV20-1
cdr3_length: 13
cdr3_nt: TGCAGTGCTAGTTGGCTCCTCGCGGATGGCTACACCTTC
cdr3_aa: CSASWLLADGYTF

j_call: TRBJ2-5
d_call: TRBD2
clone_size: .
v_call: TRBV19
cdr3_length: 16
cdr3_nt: TGTGCCAGTAGTATTCGGCTAGCGGGACCGGGTGAGACCCAGTACTTC
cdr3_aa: CASSIRLAGPGETQYF

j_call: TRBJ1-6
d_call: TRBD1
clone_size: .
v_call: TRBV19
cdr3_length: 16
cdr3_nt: TGTGCCAGTAGTATAGTGGGGACAGGGGCTAATTCACCCCTCCACTTT
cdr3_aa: CASSIVGTGANSPLHF

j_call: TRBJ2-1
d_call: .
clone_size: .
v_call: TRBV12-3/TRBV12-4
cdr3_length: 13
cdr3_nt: TGTGCCAGCAGTTTCAGGCTAGCCGGTGAGCAGTTCTTC
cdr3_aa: CASSFRLAGEQFF

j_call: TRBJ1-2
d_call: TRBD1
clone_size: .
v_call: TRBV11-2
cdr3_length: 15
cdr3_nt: TGTGCCAGCAGCCTATCCGGGACAGGGTACTATGGCTACACCTTC
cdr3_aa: CASSLSGTGYYGYTF

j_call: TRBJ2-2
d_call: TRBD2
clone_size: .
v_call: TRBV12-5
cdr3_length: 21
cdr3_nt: TGTGCTAGTGGTTTGGTACATTCGGTTTTGGCTAGCGGGAGGGAAGCCGGGGAGCTGTTTTTT
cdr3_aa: CASGLVHSVLASGREAGELFF

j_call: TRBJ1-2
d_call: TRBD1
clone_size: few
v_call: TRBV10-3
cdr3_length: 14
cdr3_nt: TGTGCCACCGGACAGGGAACTGCTATTCAAGGCTACACCTTC
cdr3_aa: CATGQGTAIQGYTF

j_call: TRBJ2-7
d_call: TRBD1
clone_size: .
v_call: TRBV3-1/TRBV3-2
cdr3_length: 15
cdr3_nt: TGTGCCAGCAGCCAAGGGAGAAGGGGGCGGGACGAGCAGTACTTC
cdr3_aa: CASSQGRRGRDEQYF

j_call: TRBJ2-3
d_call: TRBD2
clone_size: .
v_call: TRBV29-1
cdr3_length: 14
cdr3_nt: TGCAGCGCCTCGACTAGCGGTGGCACAGATACGCAGTATTTT
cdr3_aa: CSASTSGGTDTQYF

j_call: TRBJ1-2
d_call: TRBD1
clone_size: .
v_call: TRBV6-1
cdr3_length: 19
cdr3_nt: TGTGCCAGCAGTGAAGCGGGGACAGGGTGGCTCGGGGCTAACTATGGCTACACCTTC
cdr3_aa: CASSEAGTGWLGANYGYTF

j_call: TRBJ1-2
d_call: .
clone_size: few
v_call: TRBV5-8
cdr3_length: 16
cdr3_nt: TGTGCCAGCAGCTTGAGGTTAGGTGGGGCTGCGGATGGCTACACCTTC
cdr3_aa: CASSLRLGGAADGYTF

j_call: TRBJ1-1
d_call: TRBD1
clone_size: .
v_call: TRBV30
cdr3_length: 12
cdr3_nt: TGTGCCTGCAGGACAGGGGGCACTGAAGCTTTCTTT
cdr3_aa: CACRTGGTEAFF

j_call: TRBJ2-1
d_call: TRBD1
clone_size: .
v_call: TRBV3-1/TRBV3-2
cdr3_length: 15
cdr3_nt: TGTGCCAGCAGCTTCGAAGGGACAGGGAATGGTGAGCAGTTCTTC
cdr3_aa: CASSFEGTGNGEQFF

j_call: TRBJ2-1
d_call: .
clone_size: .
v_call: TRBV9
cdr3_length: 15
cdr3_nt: TGTGCCAGCAGCTCAGAGAGACTAGTGGGCAATGAGCAGTTCTTC
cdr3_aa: CASSSERLVGNEQFF

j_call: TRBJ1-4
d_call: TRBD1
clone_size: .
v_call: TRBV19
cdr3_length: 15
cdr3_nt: TGTGCCAGTAGTGACAGGGGAGGAGCTAGTGAAAAACTGTTTTTT
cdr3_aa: CASSDRGGASEKLFF

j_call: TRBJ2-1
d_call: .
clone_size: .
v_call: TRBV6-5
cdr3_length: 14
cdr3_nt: TGTGCCAGCAAGGGCCGCGGGGCCTACAATGAGCAGTTCTTC
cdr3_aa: CASKGRGAYNEQFF

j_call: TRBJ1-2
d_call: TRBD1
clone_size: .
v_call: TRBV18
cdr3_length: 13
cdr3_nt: TGTGCCAGCTCAGCCGGGACAGGGGTAGGCTACACCTTC
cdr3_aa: CASSAGTGVGYTF

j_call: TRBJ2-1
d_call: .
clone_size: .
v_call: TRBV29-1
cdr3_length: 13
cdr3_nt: TGCAGCGAGCGACAGGTCAGCTACAATGAGCAGTTCTTC
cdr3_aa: CSERQVSYNEQFF

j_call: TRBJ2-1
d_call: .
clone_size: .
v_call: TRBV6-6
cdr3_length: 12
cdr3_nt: TGTGCCAGCAGTACTCCAGGGGCTGAGCAGTTCTTC
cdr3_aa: CASSTPGAEQFF

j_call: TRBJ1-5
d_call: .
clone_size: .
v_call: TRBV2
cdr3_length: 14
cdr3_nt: TGTGCCAGCAGTGCCGGCGGGTGGAATCAGCCCCAGCATTTT
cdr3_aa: CASSAGGWNQPQHF

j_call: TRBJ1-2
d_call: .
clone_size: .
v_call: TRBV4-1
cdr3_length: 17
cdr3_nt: TGCGCCAGCAGCCAAGAAACCGCTATCGATCCTAACTATGGCTACACCTTC
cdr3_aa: CASSQETAIDPNYGYTF

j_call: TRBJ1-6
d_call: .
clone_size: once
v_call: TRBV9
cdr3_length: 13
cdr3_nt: TGTGCCAGCAGCGTAGTCGATAATTCACCCCTCCACTTT
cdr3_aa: CASSVVDNSPLHF

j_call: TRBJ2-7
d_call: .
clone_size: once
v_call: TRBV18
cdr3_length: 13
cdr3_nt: TGTGCCAGCTCACCACCGTCGTTCTACGAGCAGTACTTC
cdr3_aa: CASSPPSFYEQYF